These T cell receptor beta chains were read from a single sample in a study of preoperative IRX-2 immunotherapy in early breast cancer. Measured with immunoSEQ multiplex PCR; TCRdb has only the in-frame clones, and not every one. Here the sample spans more than 50,000 clones, less than 95% being singletons. This material was acquired from a patient treated with IRX-2 immunotherapy. The receptors were gathered from a human donor with breast cancer. The conserved cysteine and the conserved F or W are not part of the CDR3 here. The D gene is left open where the match is weak. The size of a clone is reported for some rows only, either as once, few or many, or as a class for expanded clones.

TRBJ2-1 | NA | TRBV28 | NA | ASSLGGRAWSSSYNEQF
TRBJ2-3 | TRBD1 | TRBV7-9 | NA | ASSLVGQGTDTQY
TRBJ1-3 | TRBD1 | TRBV27 | NA | ASRVSGGRGVSGNTIY
TRBJ2-7 | NA | TRBV4-2 | NA | ASSQEGSFDSSEEQY
TRBJ2-7 | NA | TRBV7-2 | NA | ASSLGTEQY
TRBJ1-5 | NA | TRBV11-2 | few | ASSLGIGNQPQH
TRBJ2-5 | NA | TRBV7-3 | NA | ASSLDPQETQY
TRBJ2-5 | NA | TRBV20-1 | NA | SADVRETQY
TRBJ1-1 | NA | TRBV4-1 | NA | ASSQDSRTGTEAF
TRBJ2-1 | TRBD2 | TRBV5-1 | NA | ASSLVGGAWNEQF
TRBJ2-1 | NA | TRBV19 | NA | ASSIMGDEQF
TRBJ2-7 | TRBD2 | TRBV27 | NA | ASSSFWTSGSSYEQY
NA | TRBD2 | TRBV7-8 | NA | ASSTRTSGISYEQY
TRBJ2-7 | NA | TRBV4-1 | NA | ASSQVTQGPREQY
TRBJ2-3 | TRBD2 | TRBV4-3 | NA | ASSHSTSGGTDTQY
TRBJ2-5 | TRBD1 | TRBV19 | NA | ASSIVGDSQETQY
TRBJ1-3 | NA | TRBV19 | once | ASSIGSGRHSGNTIY
TRBJ2-7 | TRBD1 | TRBV19 | few | ASDRASYEQY
TRBJ2-7 | NA | TRBV21-1 | NA | ASPKALEQY
TRBJ2-5 | NA | TRBV5-6 | NA | ASGLSGVETQY
TRBJ2-7 | TRBD2 | TRBV27 | NA | ASSRLAGLAYEQY
TRBJ1-1 | NA | TRBV30 | NA | AWRGESTEAF
TRBJ2-3 | NA | TRBV4-3 | NA | ASSQDTGGWDTQY
TRBJ1-6 | TRBD1 | TRBV4-1 | few | ASSSQGGQGNSPLH
TRBJ1-2 | TRBD1 | TRBV10-3 | NA | AISKGQAQGNNYGYT
TRBJ2-3 | NA | TRBV7-2 | NA | ASRQSLDTQY
TRBJ2-7 | TRBD1 | TRBV5-6 | NA | ASSSQGAVRYEQY
TRBJ1-5 | NA | TRBV4-1 | NA | ASSQGRGNQPQH
TRBJ2-3 | NA | TRBV7-9 | once | ASSNRTASTDTQY